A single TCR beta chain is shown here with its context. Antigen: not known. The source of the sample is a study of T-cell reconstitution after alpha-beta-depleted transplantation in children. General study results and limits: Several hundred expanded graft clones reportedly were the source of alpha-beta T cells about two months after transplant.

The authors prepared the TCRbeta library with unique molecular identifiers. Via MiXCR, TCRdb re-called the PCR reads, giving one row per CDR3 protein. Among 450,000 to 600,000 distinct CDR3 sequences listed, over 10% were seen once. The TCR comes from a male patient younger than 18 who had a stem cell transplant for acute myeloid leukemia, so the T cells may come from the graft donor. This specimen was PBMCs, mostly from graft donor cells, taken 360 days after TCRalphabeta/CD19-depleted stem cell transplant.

CDR3 sequence reads: CASSPDRSRNTGELFF. The CDR3 region has the DNA TGTGCCAGCTCACCAGATCGGAGCAGAAACACCGGGGAGCTGTTTTTT. This sequence joins TRBV18 and TRBJ2-2; no definite D call. Per germline, CDR1 KGHSH and CDR2 LQKENI. The CDR3 totals 16 residues. V was shortened by 2 bases and J by 2 bases, with 12 bases between the two germline ends. Combining the CDR3 with reference TRBV18 and TRBJ2-2 gives the whole variable domain NAGVMQNPRHLVRRRGQEARLRCSPMKGHSHVYWYRQLPEEGLKFMVYLQKENIIDESGMPKERFSAEFPKEGPSILRIQQVVRGDSAAYFCASSPDRSRNTGELFFGEGSRLTVL.